This T cell receptor (beta chain) was found in a study of TIL therapy for anti-PD-1-resistant metastatic lung cancer. The wider study: Progressing patients received lymphodepletion, expanded TIL infusion and IL-2.

Time point: pre-treatment sample, taken before nivolumab and TIL therapy. J was trimmed by 5 bases and V by 5 bases; bases with no gene match: 8. CDR1 is SGHAT, CDR2 FQNNGV, per germline. CDR3 length equals 14 residues. This was the immunoSEQ v3 assay. Profiled with immunoSEQ multiplex PCR; TCRdb holds only in-frame clones, not every one. There are under 55,000 clones in the sample; approximately 79% occur only once, and 4% to 6% lies in the top ten. The sample here was blood, taken at baseline. V is TRBV11-2 and J is TRBJ1-1; the match to TRBD1 covers 7 bases. The origin of this receptor is a woman between 25 and 85 years old with non-small cell lung cancer. In DNA form, the CDR3 reads TGTGCCAGCAGCCCAGGCAGGGGGTATACTGAAGCTTTCTTT. Translation gives CASSPGRGYTEAFF.